This T cell receptor (beta chain) is from a study of control samples from healthy donors and cancer patients. Sequencing was performed with immunoSEQ multiplex PCR; in TCRdb, only in-frame clones are kept and a portion is missing. The data contain 100,000 to 150,000 clones, roughly 87% of them singletons. In germline, CDR1 is MGHRA, CDR2 YSYEKL. V gave up 4 bases and J gave up 4 bases; unmatched junction bases: 9. CDR3 length: 15 residues. The specimen was blood. V is TRBV4-1 and J is TRBJ1-2; 7 nucleotides align to TRBD1. The receptor was derived from a man aged 35 to 55 in good health. Written as DNA, the CDR3 is TGCGCCAGCAGCCTCCCGGGAGGGGGCATCTATGGCTACACCTTC. Its translation is CASSLPGGGIYGYTF.